Sequencing of this T cell receptor (beta chain) was carried out in a study of blood T cell repertoires in COVID-19. Study background: Collection of acute and convalescent COVID-19 samples took place in the United States, Italy and Spain. PBMCs, B-cell-depleted T cells, or T cells provided the cDNA or gDNA that made up the material.

The CDR3 loop spans 15 amino acids. Germline-derived CDR1 and CDR2 are LNHDA and SQIVND (reference sequence). Trimming took 1 base from V and 2 from J, leaving 9 bases between them. In the original workflow: Amplified reference gene primers provided the basis for estimating nucleated cell counts. Sequencing used immunoSEQ multiplex PCR; TCRdb keeps in-frame clones, though not all of them. V, J and clone size derive from that table, while D and trimming were established from the DNA sequence. The profile covers approximately 260,000 clones, with about 88% appearing a single time and 2% to 2.5% taken by the ten largest.

This sequence was found in a woman in her forties who had recovered from COVID-19. The chain is built from TRBV19 and TRBJ1-5, with D perhaps TRBD1 (5 bases). Sequenced input: peripheral blood. CDR3: CASSIGDSRNQPQHF. CDR3 sequence (DNA): TGTGCCAGTAGTATAGGAGACAGTCGCAATCAGCCCCAGCATTTT.